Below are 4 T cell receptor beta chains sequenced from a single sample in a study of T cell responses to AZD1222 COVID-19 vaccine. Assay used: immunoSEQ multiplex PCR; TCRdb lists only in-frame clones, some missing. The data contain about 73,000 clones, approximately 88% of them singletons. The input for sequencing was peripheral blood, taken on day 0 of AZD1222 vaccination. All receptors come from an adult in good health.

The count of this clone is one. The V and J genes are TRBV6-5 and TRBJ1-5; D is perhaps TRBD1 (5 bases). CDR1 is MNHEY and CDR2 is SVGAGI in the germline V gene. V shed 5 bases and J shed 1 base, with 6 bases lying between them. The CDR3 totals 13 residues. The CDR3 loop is CASSRGSNQPQHF. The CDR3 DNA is TGTGCCAGCAGTCGGGGGAGCAATCAGCCCCAGCATTTT.

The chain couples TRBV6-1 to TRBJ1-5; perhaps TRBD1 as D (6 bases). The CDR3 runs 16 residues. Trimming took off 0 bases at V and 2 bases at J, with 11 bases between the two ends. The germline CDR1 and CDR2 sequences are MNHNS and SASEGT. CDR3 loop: CASSEALGGGNQPQHF. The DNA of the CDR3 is TGTGCCAGCAGTGAAGCGCTAGGGGGGGGCAATCAGCCCCAGCATTTT.

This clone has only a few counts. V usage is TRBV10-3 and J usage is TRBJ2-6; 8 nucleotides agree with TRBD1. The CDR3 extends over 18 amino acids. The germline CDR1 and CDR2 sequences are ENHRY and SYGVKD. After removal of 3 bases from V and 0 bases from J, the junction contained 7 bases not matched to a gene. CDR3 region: CAISDRWTGSSGANVLTF. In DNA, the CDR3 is TGTGCCATCAGTGATCGATGGACAGGGAGCTCTGGGGCCAACGTCCTGACTTTC.

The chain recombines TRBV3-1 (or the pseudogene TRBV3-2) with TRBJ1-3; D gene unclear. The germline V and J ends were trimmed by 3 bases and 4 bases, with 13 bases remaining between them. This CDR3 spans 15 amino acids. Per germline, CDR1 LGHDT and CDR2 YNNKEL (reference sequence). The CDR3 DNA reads TGTGCCAGCAGCCATTTCATGGACGGAGGAAACACCATATATTTT. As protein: CASSHFMDGGNTIYF.